This T cell receptor beta chain is from a study of T cell responses to AZD1222 COVID-19 vaccine. The CDR3 sequence is 11 residues long. V lost 8 bases and J 8 bases, leaving 10 bases between the germline ends. In germline, CDR1 is MNHEY, CDR2 SMNVEV (reference sequence). As to this clone: Its antigen is as yet unknown.

Study-wide results and caveats: Only a handful of AZD1222 recipients, several in all, had baseline seropositivity. Spike-specific TCR depth and breadth grew after two AZD1222 doses. Females outnumbered males among donors, who were mostly white British; clonal diversity was possibly underestimated.

Profiling relied on immunoSEQ multiplex PCR, and the TCRdb table lists in-frame clones only, not all of them. The sample yields approximately 70,000 clones, 80% seen once. The input for sequencing was peripheral blood, taken 28 days after the second AZD1222 dose. This sequence joins TRBV27 and TRBJ2-4; D gene uncertain. This receptor was identified in an adult who received the AZD1222 COVID-19 vaccine. The CDR3 loop reads CASGQRYIQYF. The CDR3, as DNA: TGTGCCAGCGGTCAAAGGTACATTCAGTACTTC.